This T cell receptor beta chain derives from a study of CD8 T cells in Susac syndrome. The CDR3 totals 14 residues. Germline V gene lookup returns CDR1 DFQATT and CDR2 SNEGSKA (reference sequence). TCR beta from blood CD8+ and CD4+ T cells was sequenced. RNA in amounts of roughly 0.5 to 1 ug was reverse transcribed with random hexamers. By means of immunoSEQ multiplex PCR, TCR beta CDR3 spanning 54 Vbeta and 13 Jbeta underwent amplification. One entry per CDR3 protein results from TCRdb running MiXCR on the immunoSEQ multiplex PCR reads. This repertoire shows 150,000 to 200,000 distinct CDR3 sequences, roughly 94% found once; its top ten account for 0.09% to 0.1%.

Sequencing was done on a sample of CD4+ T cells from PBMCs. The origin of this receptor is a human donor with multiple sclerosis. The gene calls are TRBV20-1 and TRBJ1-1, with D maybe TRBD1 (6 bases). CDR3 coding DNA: TGCAGGGGCAGTGGGGGCAGGGCGAACACTGAAGCTTTCTTT. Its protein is CRGSGGRANTEAFF.